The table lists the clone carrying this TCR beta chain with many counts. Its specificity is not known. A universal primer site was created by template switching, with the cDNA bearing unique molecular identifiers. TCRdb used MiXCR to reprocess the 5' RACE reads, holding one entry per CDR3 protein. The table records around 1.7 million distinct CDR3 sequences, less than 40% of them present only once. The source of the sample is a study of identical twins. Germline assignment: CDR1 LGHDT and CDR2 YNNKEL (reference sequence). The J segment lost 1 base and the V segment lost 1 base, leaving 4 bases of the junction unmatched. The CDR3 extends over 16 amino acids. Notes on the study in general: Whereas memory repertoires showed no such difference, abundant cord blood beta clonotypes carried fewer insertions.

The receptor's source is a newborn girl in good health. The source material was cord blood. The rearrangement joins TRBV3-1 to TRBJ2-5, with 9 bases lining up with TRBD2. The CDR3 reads CASSQGLAGAQETQYF. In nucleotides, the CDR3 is TGTGCCAGCAGCCAAGGATTAGCGGGGGCCCAAGAGACCCAGTACTTC.